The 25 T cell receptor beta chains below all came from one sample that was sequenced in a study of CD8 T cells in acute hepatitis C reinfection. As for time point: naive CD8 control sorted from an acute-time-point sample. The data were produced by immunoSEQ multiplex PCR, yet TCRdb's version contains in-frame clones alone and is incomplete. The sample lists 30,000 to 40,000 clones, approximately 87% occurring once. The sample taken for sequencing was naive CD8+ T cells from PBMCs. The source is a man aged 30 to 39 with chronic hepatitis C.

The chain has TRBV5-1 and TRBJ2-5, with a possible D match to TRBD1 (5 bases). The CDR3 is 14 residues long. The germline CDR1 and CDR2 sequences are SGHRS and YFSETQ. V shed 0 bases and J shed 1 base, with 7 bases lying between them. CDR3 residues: CASSLEGVQETQYF. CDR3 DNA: TGCGCCAGCAGCTTGGAAGGGGTCCAAGAGACCCAGTACTTC. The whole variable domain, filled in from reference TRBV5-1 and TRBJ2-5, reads KAGVTQTPRYLIKTRGQQVTLSCSPISGHRSVSWYQQTPGQGLQFLFEYFSETQRNKGNFPGRFSGRQFSNSRSEMNVSTLELGDSALYLCASSLEGVQETQYFGPGTRLLVL.

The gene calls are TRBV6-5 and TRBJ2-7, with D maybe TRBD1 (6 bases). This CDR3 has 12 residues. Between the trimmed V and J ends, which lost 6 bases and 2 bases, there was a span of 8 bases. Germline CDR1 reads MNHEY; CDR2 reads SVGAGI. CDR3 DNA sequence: TGTGCCAGCAGCCAGGGGCCCTACGAGCAGTACTTC. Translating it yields CASSQGPYEQYF.

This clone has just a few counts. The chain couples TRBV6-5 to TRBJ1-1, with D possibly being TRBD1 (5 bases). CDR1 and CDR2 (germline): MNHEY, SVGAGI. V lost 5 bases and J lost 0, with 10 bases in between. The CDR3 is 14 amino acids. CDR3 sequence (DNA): TGTGCCAGCAGTAGGGACTTTATGAACACTGAAGCTTTCTTT. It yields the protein CASSRDFMNTEAFF.

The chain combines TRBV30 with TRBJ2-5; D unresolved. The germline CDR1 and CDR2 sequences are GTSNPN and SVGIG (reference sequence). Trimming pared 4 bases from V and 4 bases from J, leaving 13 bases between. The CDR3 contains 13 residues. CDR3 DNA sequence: TGTGCCTGGACATTGGAGTGGGGAGAGACCCAGTACTTC. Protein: CAWTLEWGETQYF.

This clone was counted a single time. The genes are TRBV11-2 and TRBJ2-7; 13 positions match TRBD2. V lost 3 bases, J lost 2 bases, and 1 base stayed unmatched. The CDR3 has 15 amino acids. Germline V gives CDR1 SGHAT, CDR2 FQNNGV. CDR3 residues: CASSLGTSGAYEQYF. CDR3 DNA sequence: TGTGCCAGCAGCTTGGGGACTAGCGGGGCCTACGAGCAGTACTTC.

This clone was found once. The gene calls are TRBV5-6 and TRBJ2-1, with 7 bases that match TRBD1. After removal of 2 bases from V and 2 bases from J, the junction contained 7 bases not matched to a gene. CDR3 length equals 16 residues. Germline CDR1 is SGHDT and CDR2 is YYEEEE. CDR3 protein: CASSFSTGPAYNEQFF. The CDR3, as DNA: TGTGCCAGCAGCTTTTCGACAGGGCCTGCCTACAATGAGCAGTTCTTC.

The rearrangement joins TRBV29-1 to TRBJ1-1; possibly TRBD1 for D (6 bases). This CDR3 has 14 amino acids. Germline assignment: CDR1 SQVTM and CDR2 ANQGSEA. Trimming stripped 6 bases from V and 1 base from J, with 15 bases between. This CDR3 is CSVLPGHRNTEAFF. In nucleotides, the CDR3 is TGCAGCGTATTGCCGGGACACAGGAACACTGAAGCTTTCTTT.

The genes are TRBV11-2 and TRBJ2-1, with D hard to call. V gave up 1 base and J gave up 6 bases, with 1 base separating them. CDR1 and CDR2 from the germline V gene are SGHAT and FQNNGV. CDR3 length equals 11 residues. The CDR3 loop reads CASSLGNEQFF. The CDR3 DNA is TGTGCCAGCAGCTTAGGCAATGAGCAGTTCTTC.

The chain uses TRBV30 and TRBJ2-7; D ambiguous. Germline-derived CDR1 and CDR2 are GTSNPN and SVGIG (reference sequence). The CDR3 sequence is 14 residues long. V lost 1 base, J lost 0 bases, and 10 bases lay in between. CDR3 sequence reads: CAWSETASSYEQYF. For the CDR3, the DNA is TGTGCCTGGAGTGAGACCGCTAGCTCCTACGAGCAGTACTTC.

The CDR3 sequence is CASSLLGPMNTEAFF. The CDR3, as DNA: TGTGCCAGCAGTTTGTTAGGACCCATGAACACTGAAGCTTTCTTT. J is TRBJ1-1 and V is TRBV27; D not certain. Germline loops: CDR1 MNHEY, CDR2 SMNVEV (reference sequence). The CDR3 runs to 15 residues. Deletions cut 3 bases from V and 0 bases from J, with 11 bases between.

The CDR3: CASSQGDPGDLYEQYF. The CDR3 DNA reads TGCGCCAGCAGCCAGGGGGACCCAGGGGATCTCTACGAGCAGTACTTC. The V call is TRBV4-1, the J call TRBJ2-7, with D perhaps matching TRBD1 (6 bases). Germline V gene lookup returns CDR1 MGHRA and CDR2 YSYEKL. The CDR3 extends over 16 amino acids. V was pared by 3 bases and J by 3 bases, with 18 bases between.

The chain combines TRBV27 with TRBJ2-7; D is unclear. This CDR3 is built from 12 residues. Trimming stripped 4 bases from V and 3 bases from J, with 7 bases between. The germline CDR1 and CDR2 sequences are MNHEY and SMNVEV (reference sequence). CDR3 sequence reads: CASSSDGYEQYF. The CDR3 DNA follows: TGTGCCAGCAGTTCGGACGGCTACGAGCAGTACTTC.

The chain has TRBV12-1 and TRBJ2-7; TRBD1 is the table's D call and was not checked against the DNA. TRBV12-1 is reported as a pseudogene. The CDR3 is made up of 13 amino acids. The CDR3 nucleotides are TGTGCCAGCAGCTCCGGGACAGGATACGAGCAGTACTTC. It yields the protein CASSSGTGYEQYF.

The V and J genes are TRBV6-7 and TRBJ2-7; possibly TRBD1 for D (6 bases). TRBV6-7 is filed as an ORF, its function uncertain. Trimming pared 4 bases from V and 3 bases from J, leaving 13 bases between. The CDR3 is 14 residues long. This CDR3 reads CASSWGLHLYEQYF. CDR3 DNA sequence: TGTGCCAGCAGTTGGGGGCTCCATCTCTACGAGCAGTACTTC.

The CDR3 protein is CASSLVAESYEQYF. In DNA, the CDR3 is TGCGCCAGCAGCTTGGTGGCCGAATCCTACGAGCAGTACTTC. V is TRBV5-1 and J is TRBJ2-7; D remains unclear. The V gene lost 0 bases and the J gene lost 1 base, with 8 bases spanning the gap. Germline V gene lookup returns CDR1 SGHRS and CDR2 YFSETQ. This CDR3 comprises 14 residues.

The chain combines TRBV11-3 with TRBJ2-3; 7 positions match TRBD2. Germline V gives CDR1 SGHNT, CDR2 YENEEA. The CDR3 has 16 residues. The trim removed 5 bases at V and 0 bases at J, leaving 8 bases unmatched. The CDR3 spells CASSPSLRGSTDTQYF. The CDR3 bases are TGTGCCAGCAGCCCCAGTTTGCGGGGGAGCACAGATACGCAGTATTTT.

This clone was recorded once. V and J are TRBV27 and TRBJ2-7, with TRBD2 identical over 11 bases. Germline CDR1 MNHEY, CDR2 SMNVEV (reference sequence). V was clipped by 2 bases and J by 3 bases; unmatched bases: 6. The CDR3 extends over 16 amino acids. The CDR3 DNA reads TGTGCCAGCAGTTTACCCCCCGGACTAGCGGGCTACGAGCAGTACTTC. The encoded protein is CASSLPPGLAGYEQYF.

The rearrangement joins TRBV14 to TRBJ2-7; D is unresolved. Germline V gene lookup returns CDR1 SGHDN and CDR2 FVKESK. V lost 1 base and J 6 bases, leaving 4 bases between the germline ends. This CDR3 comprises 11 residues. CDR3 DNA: TGTGCCAGCAGCCAAGGGCCCGAGCAGTACTTC. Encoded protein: CASSQGPEQYF.

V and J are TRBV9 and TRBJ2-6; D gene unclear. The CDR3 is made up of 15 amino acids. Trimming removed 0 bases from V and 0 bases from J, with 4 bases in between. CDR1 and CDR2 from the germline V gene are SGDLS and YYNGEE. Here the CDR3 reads CASSVGISGANVLTF. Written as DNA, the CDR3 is TGTGCCAGCAGCGTAGGGATCTCTGGGGCCAACGTCCTGACTTTC.

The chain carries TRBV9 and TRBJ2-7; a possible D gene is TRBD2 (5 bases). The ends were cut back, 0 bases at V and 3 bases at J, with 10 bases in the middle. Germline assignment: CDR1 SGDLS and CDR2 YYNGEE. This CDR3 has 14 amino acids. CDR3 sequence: CASSVGSGNYEQYF. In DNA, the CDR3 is TGTGCCAGCAGCGTAGGGAGCGGAAACTACGAGCAGTACTTC.

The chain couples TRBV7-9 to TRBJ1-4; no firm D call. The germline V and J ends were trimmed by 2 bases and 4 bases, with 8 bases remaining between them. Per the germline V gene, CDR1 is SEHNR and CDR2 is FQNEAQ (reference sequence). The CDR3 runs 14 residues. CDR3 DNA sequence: TGTGCCAGCAGCTTACCACTGGGTAATGAAAAACTGTTTTTT. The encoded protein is CASSLPLGNEKLFF.

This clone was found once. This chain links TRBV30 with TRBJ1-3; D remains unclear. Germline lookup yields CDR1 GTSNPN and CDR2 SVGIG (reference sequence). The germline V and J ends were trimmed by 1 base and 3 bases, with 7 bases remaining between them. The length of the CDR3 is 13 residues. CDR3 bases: TGTGCCTGGAGTGGGTGGGATGGAAACACCATATATTTT. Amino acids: CAWSGWDGNTIYF.

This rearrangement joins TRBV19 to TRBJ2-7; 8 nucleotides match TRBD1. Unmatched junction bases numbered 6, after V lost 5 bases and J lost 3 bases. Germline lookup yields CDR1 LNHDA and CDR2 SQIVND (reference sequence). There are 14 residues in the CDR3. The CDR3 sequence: CASSPQDRDYEQYF. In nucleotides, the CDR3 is TGTGCCAGTAGTCCCCAGGACAGGGACTACGAGCAGTACTTC. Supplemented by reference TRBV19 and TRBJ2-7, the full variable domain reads DGGITQSPKYLFRKEGQNVTLSCEQNLNHDAMYWYRQDPGQGLRLIYYSQIVNDFQKGDIAEGYSVSREKKESFPLTVTSAQKNPTAFYLCASSPQDRDYEQYFGPGTRLTVT.

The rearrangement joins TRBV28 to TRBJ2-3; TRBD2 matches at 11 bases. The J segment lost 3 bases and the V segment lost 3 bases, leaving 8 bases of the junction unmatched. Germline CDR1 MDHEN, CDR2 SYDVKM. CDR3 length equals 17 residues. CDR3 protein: CASSLGETSGETDTQYF. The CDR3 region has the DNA TGTGCCAGCAGTTTGGGAGAGACTAGCGGGGAGACAGATACGCAGTATTTT.

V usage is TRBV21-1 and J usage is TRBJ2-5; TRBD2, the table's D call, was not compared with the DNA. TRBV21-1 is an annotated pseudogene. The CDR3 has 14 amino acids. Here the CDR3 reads CASKVGRPQETQYF. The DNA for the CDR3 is TGTGCCAGCAAGGTCGGGAGGCCACAAGAGACCCAGTACTTC.